These 18 T cell receptor beta chains came from one sample sequenced in a study of cytomegalovirus exposure and HLA in healthy donors. The repertoire was sequenced with immunoSEQ multiplex PCR; TCRdb's copy has only in-frame clones and lacks some. The sample holds 200,000 to 250,000 clones, approximately 80% seen once. Material for sequencing was PBMCs. Source of these receptors: a woman between 25 and 40 years old in good health and CMV-seropositive.

The genes are TRBV28 and TRBJ2-2; possibly TRBD1 for D (5 bases). The CDR3 contains 17 residues. Between the trimmed V and J ends, which lost 1 base and 4 bases, there was a span of 16 bases. Germline loops: CDR1 MDHEN, CDR2 SYDVKM. The CDR3 loop reads CASSLSRAPSSTGELFF. The CDR3, as DNA: TGTGCCAGCAGTTTATCCAGGGCCCCCTCGAGCACCGGGGAGCTGTTTTTT.

The chain employs TRBV7-9 and TRBJ2-7; 10 bases agree with TRBD1. Germline CDR1 is SEHNR and CDR2 is FQNEAQ (reference sequence). J was trimmed by 4 bases and V by 2 bases; bases with no gene match: 5. The CDR3 covers 15 residues. CDR3 residues: CASSLTGQGLYEQYF. The CDR3 nucleotides read TGTGCCAGCAGCTTAACGGGACAGGGGCTTTACGAGCAGTACTTC.

V is TRBV30 and J is TRBJ1-1; tentative D call: TRBD1 (5 bases). This CDR3 region has 13 residues. CDR1 is GTSNPN, CDR2 SVGIG, per germline (reference sequence). V lost 3 bases and J 4 bases, leaving 12 bases between the germline ends. This CDR3 is CAWSIQEGTEAFF. CDR3 sequence (DNA): TGTGCCTGGAGCATACAGGAGGGCACTGAAGCTTTCTTT. The full variable domain, completed using reference TRBV30 and TRBJ1-1, is SQTIHQWPATLVQPVGSPLSLECTVEGTSNPNLYWYRQAAGRGLQLLFYSVGIGQISSEVPQNLSASRPQDRQFILSSKKLLLSDSGFYLCAWSIQEGTEAFFGQGTRLTVV.

A note on this clone: Other DNA sequences of this sample code for an identical CDR3. The chain uses TRBV5-1 and TRBJ1-4, with 7 bases fitting TRBD1. V was pared by 2 bases and J by 5 bases, with 3 bases of the junction left unmatched. Germline CDR1 and CDR2: SGHRS and YFSETQ. The CDR3 has 14 residues. CDR3 in DNA: TGCGCCAGCAGCTTAGGGACAGTGAATGAAAAACTGTTTTTT. It translates to CASSLGTVNEKLFF.

This chain uses TRBV28 with TRBJ1-5; a weak D match, TRBD1 (5 bases). V lost 3 bases and J 5 bases, leaving 17 bases between the germline ends. The CDR3 spans 16 residues. The germline gives CDR1 MDHEN, CDR2 SYDVKM. The CDR3 DNA sequence: TGTGCCAGCAGTTTGGTGGCAGGGAATGGCCATCAGCCCCAGCATTTT. Encoded protein: CASSLVAGNGHQPQHF.

This rearrangement joins TRBV7-9 to TRBJ2-7, with TRBD2 matching 7 bases. Germline-derived CDR1 and CDR2 are SEHNR and FQNEAQ (reference sequence). The CDR3 length is 17 residues. J lost 0 bases, V lost 5 bases, and 13 bases had no gene match. As DNA, the CDR3 is TGTGCCAGCAGCCGAATAGGTAGCGGGTCTCACTCCTACGAGCAGTACTTC. This translates into CASSRIGSGSHSYEQYF.

The V and J genes are TRBV19 and TRBJ2-1, with D tentatively TRBD1 or TRBD2 (5 bases each). The CDR3 has 10 amino acids. CDR1 is LNHDA, CDR2 SQIVND, per germline (reference sequence). V gave up 8 bases and J gave up 8 bases, with 7 bases separating them. The CDR3 DNA follows: TGTGCCAGTCAGGGAGATGAGCAGTTCTTC. It is translated as CASQGDEQFF.

The gene calls are TRBV7-6 and TRBJ1-1; 7 bases are shared with TRBD1. There are 15 residues in the CDR3. In germline, CDR1 is SGHVS, CDR2 FNYEAQ. V trimming: 5 bases; J trimming: 1 base; junction bases outside the gene matches: 7. This CDR3 reads CASSPWTGSNTEAFF. DNA for the CDR3: TGTGCCAGCAGCCCGTGGACAGGCTCGAACACTGAAGCTTTCTTT. Full variable domain (missing parts from reference TRBV7-6 and TRBJ1-1): GAGVSQSPRYKVTKRGQDVALRCDPISGHVSLYWYRQALGQGPEFLTYFNYEAQQDKSGLPNDRFSAERPEGSISTLTIQRTEQRDSAMYRCASSPWTGSNTEAFFGQGTRLTVV.

J is TRBJ2-5 and V is TRBV5-1; 7 bases map to TRBD1. CDR1 and CDR2 from the germline V gene are SGHRS and YFSETQ. Trimming removed 0 bases from V and 5 bases from J; junction bases left unmatched: 7. There are 15 residues in the CDR3. The CDR3 region has the DNA TGCGCCAGCAGCTTGGAGGTAGGGGGCGGTGAGACCCAGTACTTC. Translated: CASSLEVGGGETQYF.

V gene TRBV6-5 combines with J gene TRBJ2-1; 8 nucleotides agree with TRBD2. Trimming cost V 6 bases and J 2 bases; bases outside gene matches: 3. Germline CDR1 reads MNHEY; CDR2 reads SVGAGI. The CDR3 loop spans 14 amino acids. CDR3 sequence reads: CASRGTRPYNEQFF. The CDR3 nucleotides are TGTGCCAGCAGGGGGACTAGACCCTACAATGAGCAGTTCTTC.

The chain employs TRBV27 and TRBJ2-7; D is uncertain. The ends were cut back, 2 bases at V and 5 bases at J, with 7 bases in the middle. This CDR3 contains 12 residues. Germline-derived CDR1 and CDR2 are MNHEY and SMNVEV (reference sequence). CDR3 residues: CASSLNRDEQYF. Here the CDR3 DNA reads TGTGCCAGCAGTTTAAACCGGGACGAGCAGTACTTC.

The V call is TRBV6-5, the J call TRBJ2-5, with TRBD2 matching 9 bases. Trimming took 2 bases from V and 5 from J; bases not matched to a gene: 6. The CDR3 is 15 amino acids. CDR1 is MNHEY and CDR2 is SVGAGI in the germline V gene. The CDR3 coding sequence is TGTGCCAGCAGTTACGGCGGGAGGGCTCGGGAGACCCAGTACTTC. Its translation: CASSYGGRARETQYF.

This chain connects TRBV28 to TRBJ1-2, with D maybe TRBD1 (5 bases). The CDR3 has 15 residues. The germline V and J ends were trimmed by 7 bases and 6 bases, with 21 bases remaining between them. Germline V gene data show CDR1 as MDHEN and CDR2 as SYDVKM. CDR3 loop: CASTTRRESVDGYTF. For the CDR3, the DNA is TGTGCCAGCACCACCCGCAGGGAATCGGTGGATGGCTACACCTTC.

This chain joins TRBV5-6 and TRBJ2-7; tentatively, D is TRBD1 (5 bases). Per germline, CDR1 SGHDT and CDR2 YYEEEE. The CDR3 has 13 residues. Between the trimmed V and J ends, which lost 0 bases and 4 bases, there was a span of 8 bases. The CDR3 bases are TGTGCCAGCAGCTTGGGACAGCATTACGAGCAGTACTTC. Amino acid sequence: CASSLGQHYEQYF.

The genes are TRBV27 and TRBJ2-3; possible D gene TRBD2, 6 bases. The CDR3 runs 19 residues. Germline CDR1 MNHEY, CDR2 SMNVEV (reference sequence). Trimming stripped 5 bases from V and 2 bases from J, with 26 bases between. The CDR3, as DNA: TGTGCCAGCAGTCCGAGGGAAAGTTACGGGAGAGCTGCCACAGATACGCAGTATTTT. Protein sequence: CASSPRESYGRAATDTQYF.

V and J are TRBV29-1 and TRBJ2-1; D is perhaps TRBD1 (7 bases). The CDR3 is 15 residues long. CDR1 and CDR2 (germline): SQVTM, ANQGSEA. Trimming took off 4 bases at V and 1 base at J, with 14 bases between the two ends. The CDR3 loop is CSVVLRDRSYNEQFF. The CDR3 nucleotides are TGCAGCGTTGTTCTGCGGGACAGATCCTACAATGAGCAGTTCTTC.

The chain is built from TRBV27 and TRBJ1-5; the match to TRBD1 covers 9 bases. This CDR3 has 16 residues. Looked up from germline, CDR1 is MNHEY and CDR2 is SMNVEV (reference sequence). Trimming cost V 6 bases and J 5 bases; bases outside gene matches: 11. CDR3: CASSTSTGGTYQPQHF. The CDR3 coding sequence is TGTGCCAGCAGCACCTCGACAGGGGGAACATATCAGCCCCAGCATTTT.

This chain links TRBV27 with TRBJ1-1, with 7 bases that match TRBD1. The CDR3 is made up of 11 amino acids. V lost 6 bases, J lost 10 bases, and 5 bases stayed unmatched. Germline CDR1 is MNHEY and CDR2 is SMNVEV (reference sequence). CDR3 loop: CASRDRIVAFF. The CDR3, as DNA: TGTGCCAGCAGGGACAGGATAGTAGCTTTCTTT.